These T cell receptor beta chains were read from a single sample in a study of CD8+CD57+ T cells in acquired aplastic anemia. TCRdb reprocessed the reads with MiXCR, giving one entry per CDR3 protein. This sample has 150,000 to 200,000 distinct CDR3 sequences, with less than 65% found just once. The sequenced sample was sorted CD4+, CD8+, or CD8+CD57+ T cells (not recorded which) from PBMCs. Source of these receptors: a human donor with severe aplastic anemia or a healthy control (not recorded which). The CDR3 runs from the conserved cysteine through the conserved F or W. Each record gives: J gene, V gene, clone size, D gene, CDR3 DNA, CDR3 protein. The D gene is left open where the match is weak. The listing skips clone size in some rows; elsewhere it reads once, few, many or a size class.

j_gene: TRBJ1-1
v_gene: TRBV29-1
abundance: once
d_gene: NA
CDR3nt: TGCAGCGTTGAAGATAACAGACTGAACACTGAAGCTTTCTTT
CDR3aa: CSVEDNRLNTEAFF

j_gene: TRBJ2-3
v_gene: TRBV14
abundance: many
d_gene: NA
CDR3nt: TGTGCCAGCAGCCCAGGGGATTACACAGATACGCAGTATTTT
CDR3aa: CASSPGDYTDTQYF

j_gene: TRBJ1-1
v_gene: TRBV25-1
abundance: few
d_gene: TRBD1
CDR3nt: TGTGCCAGCAGTGAGGGACAGGGGACGAGGCCGGGCACTGAAGCTTTCTTT
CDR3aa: CASSEGQGTRPGTEAFF

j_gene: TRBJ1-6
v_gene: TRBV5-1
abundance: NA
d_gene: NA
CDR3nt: TGCGCCAGCAGCTCGGGACCGAATAATTCACCCCTCCACTTT
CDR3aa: CASSSGPNNSPLHF

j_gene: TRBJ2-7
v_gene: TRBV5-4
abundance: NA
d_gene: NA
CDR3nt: TGTGCCAGCAGCGTTGGATACGAGCAGTACTTC
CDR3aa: CASSVGYEQYF

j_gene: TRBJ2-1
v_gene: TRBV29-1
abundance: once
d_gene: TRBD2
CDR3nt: TGCGCCTCGGGAGGGCCAGGCTCCTACAATGAGCAGTTCTTC
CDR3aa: CASGGPGSYNEQFF

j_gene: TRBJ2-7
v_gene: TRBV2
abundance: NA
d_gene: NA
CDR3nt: TGTGCCGGCAGTGAACAGGGCTACGAGCAGTACTTC
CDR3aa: CAGSEQGYEQYF

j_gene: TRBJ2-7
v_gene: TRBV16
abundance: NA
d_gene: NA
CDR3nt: TGTGCCAGCAGCCAATCGTGGGAAATGGGGCAGTACTTC
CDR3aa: CASSQSWEMGQYF

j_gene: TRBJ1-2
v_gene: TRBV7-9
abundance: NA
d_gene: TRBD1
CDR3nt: TGTGCCAGCAGCCAGAGGACAGGGGAAAACTATGGCTACACCTTC
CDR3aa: CASSQRTGENYGYTF

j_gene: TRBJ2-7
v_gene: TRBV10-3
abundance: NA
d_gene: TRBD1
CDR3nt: TGTGCCATCAGGGGACAGGGGGCTAAAACGGGAGTCGTTTACGAGCAGTACTTC
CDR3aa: CAIRGQGAKTGVVYEQYF

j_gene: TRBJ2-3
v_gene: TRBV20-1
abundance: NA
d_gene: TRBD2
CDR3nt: TGCAGTGCTAGAGGGGGGAGCGGGGGCACAGATACGCAGTATTTT
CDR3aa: CSARGGSGGTDTQYF

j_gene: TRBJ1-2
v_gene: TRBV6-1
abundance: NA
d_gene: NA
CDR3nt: TGCGCCAGCAGCCAAGAAGGGGCCCAGGTCTATGGCTACACCTTC
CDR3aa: CASSQEGAQVYGYTF

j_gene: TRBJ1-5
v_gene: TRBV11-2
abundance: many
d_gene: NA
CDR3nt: TGTGCCAGCAGCTTGCCTACTTATCAGCCCCAGCATTTT
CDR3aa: CASSLPTYQPQHF

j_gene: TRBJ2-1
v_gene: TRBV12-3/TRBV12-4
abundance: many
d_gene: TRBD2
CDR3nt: TGTGCCAGCAGTTTAACGGGGGGGACCTACAATGAGCAGTTCTTC
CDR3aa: CASSLTGGTYNEQFF

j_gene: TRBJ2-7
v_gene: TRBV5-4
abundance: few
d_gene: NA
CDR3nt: TGTGCCAGCAGCTATCAACCCTACGAGCAGTACTTC
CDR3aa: CASSYQPYEQYF

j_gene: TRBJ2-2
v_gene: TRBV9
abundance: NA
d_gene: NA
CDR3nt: TGTGCCAGCAGCGAAGCCCTGGCTGGCGGGGAGCTGTTTTTT
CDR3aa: CASSEALAGGELFF

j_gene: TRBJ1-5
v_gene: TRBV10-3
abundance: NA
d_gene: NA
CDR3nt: TGTGCCATCAGTGGACCGAACAATCAGCCCCAGCATTTT
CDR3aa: CAISGPNNQPQHF

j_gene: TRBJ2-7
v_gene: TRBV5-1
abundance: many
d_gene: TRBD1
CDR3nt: TGCGCCAGCAGCTGGACAGGGGAACCCTACGAGCAGTACTTC
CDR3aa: CASSWTGEPYEQYF

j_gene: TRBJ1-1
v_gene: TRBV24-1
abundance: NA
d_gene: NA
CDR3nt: TGTGCCACCAGTGATCTAGGGGGCACTGAAGCTTTCTTT
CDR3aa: CATSDLGGTEAFF

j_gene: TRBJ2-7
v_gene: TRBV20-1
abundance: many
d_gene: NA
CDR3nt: TGCAGTGTCGGCGGGGTGATCTCCTACGAGCAGTACTTC
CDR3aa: CSVGGVISYEQYF

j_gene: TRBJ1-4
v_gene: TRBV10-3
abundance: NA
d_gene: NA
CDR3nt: TGTGCCATCAGTGAGTCCGTCGGGGCTCGGGGGGTAACTAATGAAAAACTGTTTTTT
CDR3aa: CAISESVGARGVTNEKLFF

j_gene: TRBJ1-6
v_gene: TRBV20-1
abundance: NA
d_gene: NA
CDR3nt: TGCAGTGCGGCTATTAGCTCCTATAATTCACCCCTCCACTTT
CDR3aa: CSAAISSYNSPLHF

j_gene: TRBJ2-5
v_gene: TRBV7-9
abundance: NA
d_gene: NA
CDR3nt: TGTGCCAGCAGCTCGGACTGGCAAGAGACCCAGTACTTC
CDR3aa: CASSSDWQETQYF

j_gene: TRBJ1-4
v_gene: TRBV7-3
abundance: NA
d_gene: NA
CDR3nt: TGTGCCAGCAACCTAAATGAAAAACTGTTTTTT
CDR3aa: CASNLNEKLFF

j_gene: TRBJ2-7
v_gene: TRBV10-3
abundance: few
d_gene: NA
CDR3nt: TGTGCCATCAGTGAGTCGATAGGAAGCTACGAGCAGTACTTC
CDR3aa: CAISESIGSYEQYF

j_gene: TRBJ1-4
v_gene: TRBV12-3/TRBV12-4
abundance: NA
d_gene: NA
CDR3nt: TGTGCCAGCAGTTTCCCGGGGGGAACGGGAGAGACAGGCTCTAATGAAAAACTGTTTTTT
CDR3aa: CASSFPGGTGETGSNEKLFF

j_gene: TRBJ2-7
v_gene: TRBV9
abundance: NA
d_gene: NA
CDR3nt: TGTTCCAGCAGTACTACTCCGTACGAACAGTACTTC
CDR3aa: CSSSTTPYEQYF

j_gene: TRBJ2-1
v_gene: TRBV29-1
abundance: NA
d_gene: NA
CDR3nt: TGCAGCGTCCTCGGGGATCTGGAGGGGTACAATGAGCAGTTCTTC
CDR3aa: CSVLGDLEGYNEQFF

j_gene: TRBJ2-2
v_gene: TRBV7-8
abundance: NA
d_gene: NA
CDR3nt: TGTGCCAGCAGCCGTCCCGAAGGTACCGGGGAGCTGTTTTTT
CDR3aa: CASSRPEGTGELFF

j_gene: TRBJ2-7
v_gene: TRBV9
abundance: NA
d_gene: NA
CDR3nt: TGTGCCAGCAGCGTAGACGGGGAGTCCTACGAGCAGTACTTC
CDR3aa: CASSVDGESYEQYF

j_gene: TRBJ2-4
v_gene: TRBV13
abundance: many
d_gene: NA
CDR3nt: TGTGCCAGCAGCTTAGAAGGGACAGCCAAAAACATTCAGTACTTC
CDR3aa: CASSLEGTAKNIQYF

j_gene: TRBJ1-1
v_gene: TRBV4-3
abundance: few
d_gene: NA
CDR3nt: TGCGCCAGCAGCCAATATCCAGGGAACACTGAAGCTTTCTTT
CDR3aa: CASSQYPGNTEAFF

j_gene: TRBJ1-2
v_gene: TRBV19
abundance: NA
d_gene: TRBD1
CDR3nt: TGTGCCAGTAGTATAGGGGGACAGGGGAACTATGGCTACACCTTC
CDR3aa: CASSIGGQGNYGYTF

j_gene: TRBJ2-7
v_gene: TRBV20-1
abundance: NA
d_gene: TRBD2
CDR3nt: TGCAGTGCTAGAGCACTAGCGGGAGTTCGTTACGAGCAGTACTTC
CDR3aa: CSARALAGVRYEQYF

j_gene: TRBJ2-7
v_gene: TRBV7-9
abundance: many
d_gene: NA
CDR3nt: TGTGCCAGCAGCTTAGTAAACAGGGCCTACGAGCAGTACTTC
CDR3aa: CASSLVNRAYEQYF

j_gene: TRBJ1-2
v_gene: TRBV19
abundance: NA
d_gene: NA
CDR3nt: TGTGCCAGTAGTATGGGAACGGGCTATGGCTACACCTTC
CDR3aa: CASSMGTGYGYTF

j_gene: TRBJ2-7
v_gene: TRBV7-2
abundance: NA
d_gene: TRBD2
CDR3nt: TGTGCCAGCAACGGGGGGAGCGGGAACTCTTACTACGAGCAGTACTTC
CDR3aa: CASNGGSGNSYYEQYF

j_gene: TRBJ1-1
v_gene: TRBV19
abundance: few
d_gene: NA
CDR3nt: TGTGCCTCTGGGATGTTCACTGAAGCTTTCTTT
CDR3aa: CASGMFTEAFF

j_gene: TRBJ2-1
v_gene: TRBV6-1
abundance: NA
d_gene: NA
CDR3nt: TGTGCCATCAGAATGACAGGGACTGGCAATGAGCAGTTCTTC
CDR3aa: CAIRMTGTGNEQFF

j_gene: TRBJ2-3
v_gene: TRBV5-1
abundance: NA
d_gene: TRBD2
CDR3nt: TGCGCCAGCAGCTTGGCGCGGGGGGGCCTGACAGGTACGCAGTATTTT
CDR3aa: CASSLARGGLTGTQYF